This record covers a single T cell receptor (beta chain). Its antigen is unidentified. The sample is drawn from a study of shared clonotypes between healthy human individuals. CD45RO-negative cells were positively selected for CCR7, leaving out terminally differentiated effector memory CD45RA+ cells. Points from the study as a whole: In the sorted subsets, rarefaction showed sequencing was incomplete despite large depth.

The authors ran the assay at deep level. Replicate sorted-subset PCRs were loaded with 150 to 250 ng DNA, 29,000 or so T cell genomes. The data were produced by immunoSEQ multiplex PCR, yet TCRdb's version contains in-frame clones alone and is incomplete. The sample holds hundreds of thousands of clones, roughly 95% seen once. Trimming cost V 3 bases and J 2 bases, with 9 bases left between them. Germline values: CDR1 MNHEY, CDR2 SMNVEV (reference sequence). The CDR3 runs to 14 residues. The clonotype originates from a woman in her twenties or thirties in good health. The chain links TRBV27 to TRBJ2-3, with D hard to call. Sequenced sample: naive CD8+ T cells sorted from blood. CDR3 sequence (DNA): TGTGCCAGCAGTTTCGCCCTACCCACAGATACGCAGTATTTT. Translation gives CASSFALPTDTQYF.